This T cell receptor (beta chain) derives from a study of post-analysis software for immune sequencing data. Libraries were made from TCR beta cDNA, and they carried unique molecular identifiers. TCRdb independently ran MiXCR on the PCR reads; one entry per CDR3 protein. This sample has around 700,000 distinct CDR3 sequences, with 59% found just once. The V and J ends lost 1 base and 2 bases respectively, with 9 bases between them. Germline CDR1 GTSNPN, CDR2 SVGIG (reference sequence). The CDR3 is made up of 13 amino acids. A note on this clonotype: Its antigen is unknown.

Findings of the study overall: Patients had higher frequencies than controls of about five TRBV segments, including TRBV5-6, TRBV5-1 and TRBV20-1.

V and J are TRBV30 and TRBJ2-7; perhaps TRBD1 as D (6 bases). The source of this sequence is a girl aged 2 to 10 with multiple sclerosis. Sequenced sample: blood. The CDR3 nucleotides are TGTGCCTGGAGTGAACAGGGTCCCTACGAGCAGTACTTC. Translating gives CAWSEQGPYEQYF.